This is a list of T cell receptor beta chains from one sample in a study of T cells after yellow fever vaccination. In TCRdb, the 5' RACE reads were re-called with MiXCR into one record per CDR3 protein. This table has fewer than 400,000 distinct CDR3 sequences, about 11% appearing once. This specimen consisted of CD4+ T cells sorted from PBMCs, obtained 45 days after the yellow fever booster vaccination. All receptors derive from a man aged 18 to 29 who received the YFV17D yellow fever vaccine. The CDR3 runs from the conserved cysteine through the conserved F or W. A D gene is named only where the DNA matches it firmly. Clone size is stated in some rows and not others, as once, few, many or a class when expanded.

CDR3: CARAGKGYQPQHF
DNA: TGTGCCAGAGCAGGGAAGGGATATCAGCCCCAGCATTTT
J: TRBJ1-5
V: TRBV2
length: 13
size: .
D: .

CDR3: CASSLATDAPPLHF
DNA: TGCGCCAGCAGCTTGGCTACAGATGCGCCACCCCTCCACTTT
J: TRBJ1-6
V: TRBV5-1
length: 14
size: few
D: .

CDR3: CSARPVNEQFF
DNA: TGCAGTGCTAGGCCGGTCAATGAGCAGTTCTTC
J: TRBJ2-1
V: TRBV20-1
length: 11
size: many
D: .

CDR3: CASSRGQSNEKLFF
DNA: TGCGCCAGCAGCCGGGGACAGAGTAATGAAAAACTGTTTTTT
J: TRBJ1-4
V: TRBV5-1
length: 14
size: few
D: TRBD1

CDR3: CASIPLPAGGQEDTQYF
DNA: TGTGCCAGCATCCCCCTCCCGGCGGGGGGGCAAGAAGATACGCAGTATTTT
J: TRBJ2-3
V: TRBV6-2/TRBV6-3
length: 17
size: many
D: TRBD2

CDR3: CASSLAGREQYF
DNA: TGTGCCAGCAGCTTGGCGGGGCGGGAGCAGTACTTC
J: TRBJ2-7
V: TRBV5-4
length: 12
size: many
D: .

CDR3: CSVEDTAGAQETQYF
DNA: TGCAGCGTTGAAGATACAGCGGGTGCCCAAGAGACCCAGTACTTC
J: TRBJ2-5
V: TRBV29-1
length: 15
size: many
D: .

CDR3: CSVEARGGGETQYF
DNA: TGCAGCGTTGAAGCCCGGGGCGGAGGGGAGACCCAGTACTTC
J: TRBJ2-5
V: TRBV29-1
length: 14
size: many
D: .

CDR3: CSASIGKETQYF
DNA: TGCAGTGCTAGTATCGGGAAAGAGACCCAGTACTTC
J: TRBJ2-5
V: TRBV20-1
length: 12
size: .
D: .

CDR3: CASRAGASNQPQHF
DNA: TGTGCCAGCAGAGCCGGGGCTAGCAATCAGCCCCAGCATTTT
J: TRBJ1-5
V: TRBV6-2/TRBV6-3
length: 14
size: many
D: .

CDR3: CASSLGDRGSAFF
DNA: TGCGCCAGCAGCTTGGGGGACAGGGGGTCAGCTTTCTTT
J: TRBJ1-1
V: TRBV5-1
length: 13
size: many
D: TRBD1

CDR3: CATSDPGLSGELFF
DNA: TGTGCCACCAGTGATCCCGGACTGAGCGGGGAGCTGTTTTTT
J: TRBJ2-2
V: TRBV24-1
length: 14
size: few
D: .

CDR3: CASSVPPGENTEAFF
DNA: TGTGCCAGCTCAGTTCCGCCAGGGGAGAACACTGAAGCTTTCTTT
J: TRBJ1-1
V: TRBV18
length: 15
size: few
D: .

CDR3: CASSWEDSKQFF
DNA: TGTGCCAGCAGCTGGGAGGACAGTAAGCAGTTCTTC
J: TRBJ2-1
V: TRBV7-2
length: 12
size: .
D: .

CDR3: CASSQQGSDYGYTF
DNA: TGTGCCAGCAGCCAACAGGGATCGGACTATGGCTACACCTTC
J: TRBJ1-2
V: TRBV3-1
length: 14
size: few
D: .

CDR3: CASSGGGEAQYF
DNA: TGTGCCAGCAGCGGCGGGGGGGAGGCCCAGTACTTC
J: TRBJ2-5
V: TRBV7-2
length: 12
size: .
D: TRBD2

CDR3: CASSVGQGNYEQYF
DNA: TGTGCCAGCAGTGTGGGACAGGGTAACTACGAGCAGTACTTC
J: TRBJ2-7
V: TRBV12-3/TRBV12-4
length: 14
size: many
D: TRBD1

CDR3: CSASPRLAGGQFF
DNA: TGCAGTGCATCCCCCCGACTAGCGGGGGGCCAGTTCTTC
J: TRBJ2-1
V: TRBV20-1
length: 13
size: few
D: TRBD2

CDR3: CASKDRVVDEQYF
DNA: TGTGCCAGCAAGGACAGGGTAGTGGACGAGCAGTACTTC
J: TRBJ2-7
V: TRBV6-2/TRBV6-3
length: 13
size: .
D: TRBD1

CDR3: CASSLASGYTF
DNA: TGTGCCAGCAGCTTGGCATCCGGCTACACCTTC
J: TRBJ1-2
V: TRBV5-4
length: 11
size: .
D: .

CDR3: CASSTMGETQYF
DNA: TGTGCCAGCAGCACGATGGGAGAGACCCAGTACTTC
J: TRBJ2-5
V: TRBV12-3/TRBV12-4
length: 12
size: few
D: .

CDR3: CASSPGQKNTEAFF
DNA: TGCGCCAGCAGCCCGGGACAAAAGAACACTGAAGCTTTCTTT
J: TRBJ1-1
V: TRBV5-1
length: 14
size: .
D: .

CDR3: CASRSTQPQHF
DNA: TGTGCCAGCAGGTCGACTCAGCCCCAGCATTTT
J: TRBJ1-5
V: TRBV6-6
length: 11
size: few
D: .

CDR3: CASSSPGFHPQHF
DNA: TGTGCCAGCAGCTCGCCCGGATTTCACCCCCAGCATTTT
J: TRBJ1-5
V: TRBV7-2
length: 13
size: few
D: .

CDR3: CSANPGVETQYF
DNA: TGCAGTGCTAATCCGGGGGTTGAGACCCAGTACTTC
J: TRBJ2-5
V: TRBV20-1
length: 12
size: .
D: .

CDR3: CASSEAGLAGFQETQYF
DNA: TGTGCCAGCAGTGAAGCGGGACTAGCGGGGTTCCAAGAGACCCAGTACTTC
J: TRBJ2-5
V: TRBV6-1
length: 17
size: few
D: TRBD2

CDR3: CASIKLQGQGNTGELFF
DNA: TGTGCCAGCATTAAACTACAGGGGCAGGGGAACACCGGGGAGCTGTTTTTT
J: TRBJ2-2
V: TRBV2
length: 17
size: .
D: TRBD1

CDR3: CASSPRTGTNYGYTF
DNA: TGTGCCAGCTCACCTCGGACAGGGACAAACTATGGCTACACCTTC
J: TRBJ1-2
V: TRBV18
length: 15
size: .
D: TRBD1

CDR3: CASRRITGGRSQPQHF
DNA: TGTGCCAGCAGACGTATCACAGGGGGAAGGAGTCAGCCCCAGCATTTT
J: TRBJ1-5
V: TRBV12-3/TRBV12-4
length: 16
size: .
D: TRBD1

CDR3: CSVVSRTGLYGYTF
DNA: TGCAGCGTTGTCTCAAGGACAGGCTTATATGGCTACACCTTC
J: TRBJ1-2
V: TRBV29-1
length: 14
size: few
D: TRBD1

CDR3: CASSLGLRNTEAFF
DNA: TGCGCCAGCAGCTTAGGTTTGCGGAACACTGAAGCTTTCTTT
J: TRBJ1-1
V: TRBV5-1
length: 14
size: few
D: .

CDR3: CASSLGGTSGAYEQYF
DNA: TGTGCCAGCAGCTTAGGTGGGACTAGTGGAGCCTACGAGCAGTACTTC
J: TRBJ2-7
V: TRBV7-9
length: 16
size: many
D: TRBD2

CDR3: CASSFDRSSTDTQYF
DNA: TGTGCCAGCAGCTTCGACAGGTCTAGCACAGATACGCAGTATTTT
J: TRBJ2-3
V: TRBV7-2
length: 15
size: many
D: .

CDR3: CASSWGQVSTDTQYF
DNA: TGTGCCAGCAGCTGGGGACAGGTCAGCACAGATACGCAGTATTTT
J: TRBJ2-3
V: TRBV7-2
length: 15
size: many
D: TRBD1

CDR3: CASTFQGNTEAFF
DNA: TGTGCCAGCACTTTTCAGGGGAACACTGAAGCTTTCTTT
J: TRBJ1-1
V: TRBV12-3/TRBV12-4
length: 13
size: .
D: .

CDR3: CASTKGGGDTEAFF
DNA: TGTGCCAGCACCAAGGGGGGAGGGGACACTGAAGCTTTCTTT
J: TRBJ1-1
V: TRBV6-6
length: 14
size: many
D: .

CDR3: CAGGGSGPVGEQFF
DNA: TGTGCCGGCGGGGGTTCGGGCCCCGTAGGCGAGCAGTTCTTC
J: TRBJ2-1
V: TRBV7-8
length: 14
size: many
D: TRBD2

CDR3: CASSPIPTSTGELFF
DNA: TGTGCCAGCTCACCAATCCCGACATCAACCGGGGAGCTGTTTTTT
J: TRBJ2-2
V: TRBV18
length: 15
size: few
D: .

CDR3: CASSYARNTEAFF
DNA: TGTGCCAGCAGTTACGCTCGGAACACTGAAGCTTTCTTT
J: TRBJ1-1
V: TRBV6-6
length: 13
size: many
D: .

CDR3: CSAARDAGAYGYTF
DNA: TGCAGCGCCGCGCGCGACGCGGGGGCCTATGGCTACACCTTC
J: TRBJ1-2
V: TRBV29-1
length: 14
size: .
D: .

CDR3: CASRPPGNTIYF
DNA: TGTGCCAGCAGACCCCCTGGAAACACCATATATTTT
J: TRBJ1-3
V: TRBV7-2
length: 12
size: .
D: .

CDR3: CASSYLLATAGANVLTF
DNA: TGTGCCAGCAGTTACCTACTAGCAACGGCCGGGGCCAACGTCCTGACTTTC
J: TRBJ2-6
V: TRBV6-2/TRBV6-3
length: 17
size: few
D: .

CDR3: CASSAVQGNNEKLFF
DNA: TGTGCCAGCAGCGCAGTACAGGGGAATAATGAAAAACTGTTTTTT
J: TRBJ1-4
V: TRBV5-4
length: 15
size: .
D: TRBD1

CDR3: CASSHNTGELFF
DNA: TGTGCCAGCAGTCACAACACCGGGGAGCTGTTTTTT
J: TRBJ2-2
V: TRBV6-6
length: 12
size: few
D: .

CDR3: CATSRDTGTAIFGGYTF
DNA: TGTGCCACCAGCAGAGATACCGGGACAGCAATTTTCGGTGGCTACACCTTC
J: TRBJ1-2
V: TRBV15
length: 17
size: few
D: TRBD1

CDR3: CATSDTREGTNNEQFF
DNA: TGTGCCACCAGTGACACCCGGGAAGGGACGAACAATGAGCAGTTCTTC
J: TRBJ2-1
V: TRBV24-1
length: 16
size: few
D: .

CDR3: CSARVAGAGDTQYF
DNA: TGCAGTGCTAGAGTTGCGGGGGCGGGAGATACGCAGTATTTT
J: TRBJ2-3
V: TRBV20-1
length: 14
size: .
D: .

CDR3: CASSQAAGARYYQETQYF
DNA: TGTGCCAGCAGCCAAGCAGCGGGGGCGAGATATTACCAAGAGACCCAGTACTTC
J: TRBJ2-5
V: TRBV4-2
length: 18
size: few
D: TRBD2

CDR3: CASSLKDRVTNEQFF
DNA: TGTGCCAGCAGCTTGAAGGACAGGGTCACCAATGAGCAGTTCTTC
J: TRBJ2-1
V: TRBV5-6
length: 15
size: medium-sized
D: TRBD1

CDR3: CASSATVLSNQPQHF
DNA: TGCGCCAGCAGCGCGACAGTACTTAGCAATCAGCCCCAGCATTTT
J: TRBJ1-5
V: TRBV4-3
length: 15
size: few
D: .

CDR3: CASSARGNTEAFF
DNA: TGTGCCAGCAGCGCCAGGGGTAACACTGAAGCTTTCTTT
J: TRBJ1-1
V: TRBV9
length: 13
size: .
D: .

CDR3: CSARGPGRSNQPQHF
DNA: TGCAGTGCTAGGGGACCGGGGAGAAGCAATCAGCCCCAGCATTTT
J: TRBJ1-5
V: TRBV20-1
length: 15
size: few
D: .

CDR3: CASSLELPGSSPLHF
DNA: TGCGCCAGCAGCTTGGAGCTCCCCGGGAGTTCACCCCTCCACTTT
J: TRBJ1-6
V: TRBV5-1
length: 15
size: few
D: .